This T cell receptor beta chain emerged from a study of blood T cell repertoires in COVID-19. Study details: Specimens from acute and convalescent COVID-19 originated in the United States, Italy and Spain. Sources were T cells, B-cell-depleted T cells, or PBMCs; the material itself was cDNA or gDNA.

TCRdb keeps only in-frame clones here, not all; method: immunoSEQ multiplex PCR. The sample has 190,000 or so clones; approximately 86% are singletons. This clone was recorded once. Germline assignment: CDR1 SGHDT and CDR2 YYEEEE. The CDR3 contains 14 residues. Trimming pared 4 bases from V and 5 bases from J, leaving 16 bases between. This sequence joins TRBV5-6 and TRBJ2-7; tentatively, D is TRBD1 or TRBD2 (5 bases each). The sequence derives from a man aged 40-49 years with active or convalescent COVID-19. Sequencing was performed on peripheral blood. CDR3 coding DNA: TGTGCCAGCAGCCTGGGGGTCAGGGTCCACGAGCAGTACTTC. This translates into CASSLGVRVHEQYF.